One sample yielded the 23 T cell receptor beta chains listed below, sequenced in a study of blood T cells in healthy people across ages (dated by TCRdb to the mid-2010s). The method behind the library was 5' RACE. Sequencing was performed on an Illumina HiSeq 2500. A second 7 to 11 cycle PCR used a sample-barcoded 5' primer and a J-beta primer mix. The public reads were quality trimmed at Q25 with fastp and then assembled into clones with MiXCR by TCRdb, keeping productive beta chains. One record per CDR3 amino acid sequence lists the most common genes and DNA. This sample comprises approximately 780,000 distinct CDR3 sequences, under 30% of them detected only once. The top ten clonotypes cover 3% of the sample. These same data were also listed under a study on T cells of mothers and their children.

Material for sequencing was blood. These receptors all stem from a boy younger than 18 in good health.

In this sample, this clonotype turned up a few times. The gene calls are TRBV28 and TRBJ1-6; tentative D call: TRBD1 (5 bases). Trimming removed 3 bases at V and 7 bases at J, with 10 bases between. The CDR3 is 14 residues long. CDR1 MDHEN and CDR2 SYDVKM come from the germline V gene. CDR3 nucleotides: TGTGCCAGCAGTTTGGGGGGGACCAATTCACCCCTCCACTTT. The encoded protein is CASSLGGTNSPLHF. Full variable domain (missing parts from reference TRBV28 and TRBJ1-6): DVKVTQSSRYLVKRTGEKVFLECVQDMDHENMFWYRQDPGLGLRLIYFSYDVKMKEKGDIPEGYSVSREKKERFSLILESASTNQTSMYLCASSLGGTNSPLHFGNGTRLTVT.

In DNA form, the CDR3 reads TGTGCCAGCAGCTTATCCGGAAGGGGCCCAGATACGCAGTATTTT. This translates into CASSLSGRGPDTQYF. This rearrangement joins TRBV7-3 to TRBJ2-3; perhaps TRBD1 as D (5 bases). V was shortened by 2 bases and J by 4 bases, with 13 bases between the two germline ends. The germline V gene has CDR1 SGHTA and CDR2 FQGTGA. The CDR3 runs to 15 residues.

The chain uses TRBV7-9 and TRBJ2-5; D possibly corresponds to TRBD2 (7 bases). The J call is in doubt because the DNA end fits TRBJ2-7 better. The CDR3 sequence is 14 residues long. In germline, CDR1 is SEHNR, CDR2 FQNEAQ (reference sequence). The CDR3 sequence is CASSSPGGYYEQYF. The CDR3 DNA sequence: TGTGCCAGCAGTTCTCCGGGGGGCTACTACGAGCAGTACTTC.

The rearrangement links TRBV5-1 to TRBJ2-5, with 14 bases identical to TRBD2. With V trimmed by 7 bases and J by 3 bases, 5 bases remained unmatched. From germline, CDR1 is SGHRS and CDR2 YFSETQ. The CDR3 consists of 15 residues. CDR3 nucleotides: TGCGCCAGCTACTCGGGACTAGCGGGGGAAGAGACCCAGTACTTC. It yields the protein CASYSGLAGEETQYF.

This clonotype has only a few counts. This chain connects TRBV29-1 to TRBJ2-3, with unresolved D. CDR1 SQVTM and CDR2 ANQGSEA come from the germline V gene. The CDR3 consists of 10 residues. V was pared by 7 bases and J by 7 bases, with 9 bases between. The CDR3 is CSASANTQYF. The CDR3 DNA follows: TGCAGCGCCTCAGCGAATACGCAGTATTTT.

In its sample, this clonotype was seen a few times. The rearrangement links TRBV7-2 to TRBJ2-2; TRBD2 is a possible D gene (6 bases). This CDR3 is 16 amino acids long. The germline V gene encodes CDR1 SGHTA and CDR2 FQGNSA. The V end was cut by 3 bases, the J end by 1 base, with 12 bases between. CDR3 sequence: CASSLVAALNTGELFF. CDR3 nucleotides: TGTGCCAGCAGCTTGGTAGCGGCGCTGAACACCGGGGAGCTGTTTTTT. Drawing the rest from reference TRBV7-2 and TRBJ2-2, the complete variable domain is GAGVSQSPSNKVTEKGKDVELRCDPISGHTALYWYRQSLGQGLEFLIYFQGNSAPDKSGLPSDRFSAERTGGSVSTLTIQRTQQEDSAVYLCASSLVAALNTGELFFGEGSRLTVL.

This clonotype was seen more than once but under ten times. The rearrangement links TRBV7-7 to TRBJ2-1; no clear D. The CDR3 runs to 13 residues. The germline CDR1 and CDR2 sequences are SSHAT and FNYEAQ (reference sequence). Trimming took 5 bases from V and 8 from J, leaving 13 bases between them. The CDR3 sequence is CASSAGPGDEQFF. The CDR3 DNA is TGTGCCAGCAGCGCCGGCCCCGGCGATGAGCAGTTCTTC.

V is TRBV12-5 and J is TRBJ2-5; D may match TRBD1 or TRBD2 (5 bases each). The germline CDR1 and CDR2 sequences are LGHNT and FRNRAP. The CDR3 sequence is 14 residues long. V lost 3 bases to trimming and J lost 4 bases, with 12 bases between them. CDR3 nucleotides: TGTGCTAGTGGTTTATCCGGGGCCACAGAGACCCAGTACTTC. This codes for CASGLSGATETQYF.

This clonotype appeared a few times. The J gene is TRBJ2-5, the V gene TRBV20-1; D perhaps matches TRBD1 (6 bases). V lost 3 bases to trimming and J lost 2 bases, with 13 bases between them. The length of the CDR3 is 14 residues. CDR1 DFQATT and CDR2 SNEGSKA come from the germline V gene (reference sequence). The CDR3 loop is CSASQNRVQETQYF. DNA for the CDR3: TGCAGTGCTAGTCAAAACAGGGTTCAAGAGACCCAGTACTTC.

The genes are TRBV6-1 and TRBJ2-5; 8 bases are a match to TRBD1. Germline lookup yields CDR1 MNHNS and CDR2 SASEGT. V was clipped by 4 bases and J by 2 bases; unmatched bases: 6. This CDR3 spans 15 amino acids. The chain's CDR3 is CASSGQGAGQETQYF. The CDR3 region has the DNA TGTGCCAGCAGTGGGCAGGGGGCAGGGCAAGAGACCCAGTACTTC.

Comments on this clonotype: The junction and the germline gene differ at one end; a read error may be behind it. This rearrangement joins TRBV5-1 to TRBJ2-1; 7 nucleotides agree with TRBD2. The CDR3 extends over 14 amino acids. Per germline, CDR1 SGHRS and CDR2 YFSETQ. The CDR3: CASSLREAYNEQFF. CDR3 nucleotides: TGCGCCAGCAGCTTGCGGGAGGCCTACAACGAGCAGTTCTTC.

This clonotype was seen a few times. The V gene is TRBV6-5, the J gene TRBJ2-1; TRBD2 aligns across 7 bases. CDR3 size: 15 residues. Trimming at V came to 1 base and at J to 2 bases, leaving 2 bases not matched to a gene. Germline CDR1 reads MNHEY; CDR2 reads SVGAGI. CDR3 sequence reads: CASSYLRGTYNEQFF. CDR3 coding DNA: TGTGCCAGCAGTTACTTGCGGGGGACCTACAATGAGCAGTTCTTC.

This chain uses TRBV6-5 with TRBJ2-5; 12 nucleotides agree with TRBD1. The tail of the sequence fits TRBJ2-1 better, so the J call may be wrong. The CDR3 spans 16 residues. CDR1 and CDR2 from the germline V gene are MNHEY and SVGAGI. The CDR3 sequence is CASSYPGTGGVYEQFF. The CDR3 coding sequence is TGTGCCAGCAGTTATCCCGGGACAGGGGGCGTCTATGAGCAGTTCTTC.

This clonotype occurred a few times. CDR3 sequence reads: CSAPGTDPAYGYTF. Written as DNA, the CDR3 is TGCAGTGCTCCTGGGACAGACCCGGCCTATGGCTACACCTTC. This chain joins TRBV20-1 and TRBJ1-2; 7 positions agree with TRBD1. CDR1 and CDR2 (germline): DFQATT, SNEGSKA (reference sequence). Trimming at V came to 5 bases and at J to 4 bases, leaving 10 bases not matched to a gene. The CDR3 has 14 residues.

V is TRBV10-3 and J is TRBJ2-1; tentatively, D is TRBD1 (6 bases). The end of the DNA aligns better with TRBJ2-5, so the J call may be wrong. The CDR3 is 14 residues long. Germline V lookup: CDR1 ENHRY, CDR2 SYGVKD. CDR3 residues: CAISDRTGQETQYF. DNA of the CDR3: TGTGCCATCAGTGATCGCACAGGGCAGGAGACCCAGTACTTC.

In its sample, this clonotype was seen a few times. The chain is built from TRBV5-6 and TRBJ2-2, with D uncertain. Per germline, CDR1 SGHDT and CDR2 YYEEEE. Trimming shortened V by 3 bases and J by 9 bases, and 6 bases separated the two germline ends. This CDR3 is 11 amino acids long. CDR3 amino acids: CASSYVWELFF. CDR3 DNA: TGTGCCAGCAGCTACGTCTGGGAGCTGTTTTTT. The full variable domain, its missing parts supplied by reference TRBV5-6 and TRBJ2-2, is DAGVTQSPTHLIKTRGQQVTLRCSPKSGHDTVSWYQQALGQGPQFIFQYYEEEERQRGNFPDRFSGHQFPNYSSELNVNALLLGDSALYLCASSYVWELFFGEGSRLTVL.

This clonotype has only a few counts. V usage is TRBV7-9 and J usage is TRBJ1-3; 10 nucleotides match TRBD1. CDR1 is SEHNR and CDR2 is FQNEAQ in the germline V gene (reference sequence). CDR3 size: 18 residues. The trim removed 5 bases at V and 2 bases at J, leaving 12 bases unmatched. The CDR3 DNA is TGTGCCAGCAGCCCTAAGGGGGGACAGGGGTCGACTGGAAACACCATATATTTT. Amino acid sequence: CASSPKGGQGSTGNTIYF.

This clonotype was seen ten or more times. The V and J genes are TRBV9 and TRBJ2-7, with 9 bases fitting TRBD1. This CDR3 region has 17 residues. Germline V lookup: CDR1 SGDLS, CDR2 YYNGEE. The V gene end was trimmed by 4 bases and the J gene end by 1 base; junction bases not matched to a gene: 12. The CDR3 here is CASSPSVGQGTSYEQYF. The DNA for the CDR3 is TGTGCCAGCAGCCCCTCGGTAGGACAGGGGACATCCTACGAGCAGTACTTC.

In this sample, this clonotype turned up a few times. The J gene is TRBJ1-5, the V gene TRBV2; D unresolved. Trimming removed 3 bases from V and 3 bases from J, with 9 bases in between. Germline CDR1 and CDR2: SNHLY and FYNNEI. The CDR3 covers 14 residues. CDR3 residues: CASSDFPSNQPQHF. DNA for the CDR3: TGTGCCAGCAGTGATTTCCCTTCCAATCAGCCCCAGCATTTT.

For the CDR3, the DNA is TGTGCCAGCAGCTTAGGCAGAGGCTGGTACGAGCAGTACTTC. This encodes CASSLGRGWYEQYF. The chain carries TRBV11-2 and TRBJ2-7, with no clear D. This CDR3 region has 14 residues. The V gene lost 1 base and the J gene lost 4 bases, with 11 bases spanning the gap. Germline CDR1 SGHAT, CDR2 FQNNGV.

This clonotype was picked up a small number of times. The chain is built from TRBV7-9 and TRBJ1-3, with 8 bases identical to TRBD1. Germline CDR1 SEHNR, CDR2 FQNEAQ (reference sequence). The CDR3 has 15 residues. V lost 5 bases, J lost 3 bases, and 6 bases stayed unmatched. For the CDR3, the DNA is TGTGCCAGCAGCAAAGACAGGGGAGTTGGAAACACCATATATTTT. Translating gives CASSKDRGVGNTIYF.

The J gene is TRBJ2-5, the V gene TRBV6-6, with 10 bases that match TRBD1. J gave up 4 bases and V 6 bases, and 2 bases lay outside the gene matches. This CDR3 has 13 residues. Germline-derived CDR1 and CDR2 are MNHNY and SVGAGI (reference sequence). CDR3 bases: TGTGCCAGCAGCCGACAGGGGGCAGAGACCCAGTACTTC. It codes for CASSRQGAETQYF.

The sample holds many counts of this clonotype. Compared with germline, one end of the junction differs, possibly owing to a read error. The chain uses TRBV10-3 and TRBJ1-4; tentatively, D is TRBD1 (5 bases). Germline V gene sequence: CDR1 ENHRY, CDR2 SYGVKD. CDR3 length: 14 amino acids. CDR3 in amino acids: CAISDRTTNEKLFF. The DNA for the CDR3 is TGTGCCATCAGTGATAGGACAACGAATGAAAAACTGTTTTTT.